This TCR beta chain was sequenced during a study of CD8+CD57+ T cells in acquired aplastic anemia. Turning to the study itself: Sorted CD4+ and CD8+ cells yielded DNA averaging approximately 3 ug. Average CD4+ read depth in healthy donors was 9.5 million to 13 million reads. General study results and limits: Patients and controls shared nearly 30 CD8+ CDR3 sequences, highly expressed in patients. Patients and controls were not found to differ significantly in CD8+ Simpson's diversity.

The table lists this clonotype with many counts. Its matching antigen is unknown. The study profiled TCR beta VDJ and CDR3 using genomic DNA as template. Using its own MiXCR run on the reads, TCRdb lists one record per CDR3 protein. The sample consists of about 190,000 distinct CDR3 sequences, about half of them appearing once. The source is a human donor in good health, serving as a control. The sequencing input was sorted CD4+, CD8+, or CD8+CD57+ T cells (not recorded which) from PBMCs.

The CDR3 sequence: CASSPRGPTAGELFF. The DNA for the CDR3 is TGTGCCAGCAGCCCCAGGGGGCCGACCGCCGGGGAGCTGTTTTTT. The J gene is TRBJ2-2, the V gene TRBV9, with 8 bases lining up with TRBD1. CDR1 and CDR2 from the germline V gene are SGDLS and YYNGEE. The CDR3 is made up of 15 amino acids. J gave up 6 bases and V 4 bases, and 8 bases lay outside the gene matches.